This TCR beta chain was sequenced during a study of blood T cell repertoires in COVID-19. Residents of about 25 US areas, aged roughly 18 to 89 years, made up the participants. Participants reported their clinical history, and cohort assignment relied on those reports. A COVID-19 case had been met by exposed participants during the 2 weeks before study entry. The CDR3 is made up of 17 amino acids. V shed 1 base and J shed 0 bases, with 11 bases lying between them. In germline, CDR1 is SGHNT, CDR2 YYREEE (reference sequence). Only in-frame clones appear in the TCRdb table, and some are missing; sequencing was by immunoSEQ multiplex PCR. The sample has 250,000 to 300,000 clones, more than 75% seen once; the top ten hold more than 6.5%.

This chain connects TRBV5-4 to TRBJ2-6; TRBD2 might be the D (6 bases). Sequencing was performed on PBMCs or T cells enriched from blood (not recorded which). This sequence originates from a woman in her forties or fifties who had been exposed to COVID-19. The CDR3, as DNA: TGTGCCAGCAGCTTGCAGCGGGTGAGCTCTGGGGCCAACGTCCTGACTTTC. Its translation is CASSLQRVSSGANVLTF. Drawing the rest from reference TRBV5-4 and TRBJ2-6, the complete variable domain is ETGVTQSPTHLIKTRGQQVTLRCSSQSGHNTVSWYQQALGQGPQFIFQYYREEENGRGNFPPRFSGLQFPNYSSELNVNALELDDSALYLCASSLQRVSSGANVLTFGAGSRLTVL.